This passage covers 9 T cell receptor beta chains from one sample sequenced in a study of cytomegalovirus exposure and HLA in healthy donors. Only in-frame clones appear in the TCRdb table, and some are missing; sequencing was by immunoSEQ multiplex PCR. The sample records more than 95,000 clones, roughly 82% being singletons. The sequencing input was PBMCs. The source of these receptors is a man younger than 35 in good health and CMV-seronegative.

The chain carries TRBV2 and TRBJ1-1; TRBD1 is a possible D gene (6 bases). Trimming took off 3 bases at V and 3 bases at J, with 11 bases between the two ends. There are 14 residues in the CDR3. CDR1 and CDR2 from the germline V gene are SNHLY and FYNNEI. Written as DNA, the CDR3 is TGTGCCAGCAGTGAGGCCAGGGGAGACACTGAAGCTTTCTTT. It specifies CASSEARGDTEAFF.

The DNA for the CDR3 is TGTGCCAGCAGCCACTGGGTAGCGGGAATCTACGAGCAGTACTTC. Its protein product is CASSHWVAGIYEQYF. The chain is built from TRBV5-6 and TRBJ2-7, with 8 bases identical to TRBD2. From germline, CDR1 is SGHDT and CDR2 YYEEEE. The CDR3 runs 15 residues. V lost 4 bases, J lost 3 bases, and 9 bases stayed unmatched.

This clone has just a few counts. The genes are TRBV6-1 and TRBJ1-1, with D perhaps TRBD1 (6 bases). Trimming removed 7 bases from V and 5 bases from J, with 17 bases in between. The germline CDR1 and CDR2 sequences are MNHNS and SASEGT. The CDR3 loop spans 14 amino acids. The CDR3 region is CASMAGDISTEAFF. The CDR3 DNA follows: TGTGCCAGCATGGCAGGGGACATATCGACTGAAGCTTTCTTT.

V gene TRBV7-6 combines with J gene TRBJ2-7, with 7 bases lining up with TRBD2. Losses at the gene ends were 5 bases for V and 5 bases for J; bases not matched to a gene: 9. The germline gives CDR1 SGHVS, CDR2 FNYEAQ. The CDR3 has 14 amino acids. Written as DNA, the CDR3 is TGTGCCAGCAGCCTCCGGGGGGAAACCCACGAGCAGTACTTC. Translating it yields CASSLRGETHEQYF.

This clone was seen just once. The chain has TRBV30 and TRBJ2-1; D not resolved. From germline, CDR1 is GTSNPN and CDR2 SVGIG (reference sequence). CDR3 length equals 14 residues. Trimming cost V 3 bases and J 1 base, with 10 bases left between them. The CDR3 coding sequence is TGTGCCTGGAGCGTCGGAGTATCCTACAATGAGCAGTTCTTC. This encodes CAWSVGVSYNEQFF. The variable domain in full, completed from reference TRBV30 and TRBJ2-1, reads SQTIHQWPATLVQPVGSPLSLECTVEGTSNPNLYWYRQAAGRGLQLLFYSVGIGQISSEVPQNLSASRPQDRQFILSSKKLLLSDSGFYLCAWSVGVSYNEQFFGPGTRLTVL.

The table lists this clone with a few counts. V is TRBV2 and J is TRBJ2-2; 9 nucleotides align to TRBD1. The CDR3 loop spans 17 amino acids. Germline CDR1 SNHLY, CDR2 FYNNEI. Trimming at V came to 3 bases and at J to 1 base, leaving 6 bases not matched to a gene. CDR3 nucleotide sequence: TGTGCCAGCAGTGAGTTCGGGACAGGGCTGAACACCGGGGAGCTGTTTTTT. Residues: CASSEFGTGLNTGELFF. The full variable domain, rest sourced from reference TRBV2 and TRBJ2-2, is EPEVTQTPSHQVTQMGQEVILRCVPISNHLYFYWYRQILGQKVEFLVSFYNNEISEKSEIFDDQFSVERPDGSNFTLKIRSTKLEDSAMYFCASSEFGTGLNTGELFFGEGSRLTVL.

The rearrangement uses TRBV4-2 and TRBJ2-1, with 11 bases that match TRBD2. CDR3 length equals 18 residues. V lost 0 bases and J lost 8; bases outside the gene matches: 12. Per the germline V gene, CDR1 is LGHNA and CDR2 is YNFKEQ. The CDR3: CASSQDQVAGGPVDEQFF. The DNA of the CDR3 is TGTGCCAGCAGCCAAGATCAGGTAGCGGGGGGGCCGGTGGATGAGCAGTTCTTC.

This clone was seen a handful of times. The genes are TRBV7-9 and TRBJ2-5, with 7 bases matching TRBD1. The CDR3 sequence is 11 residues long. CDR1 is SEHNR and CDR2 is FQNEAQ in the germline V gene (reference sequence). With 7 bases clipped from V and 5 bases from J, the junction kept 1 base outside the gene matches. The CDR3 coding sequence is TGTGCCAGCACCAGGGGGGAGACCCAGTACTTC. It codes for CASTRGETQYF. Drawing the rest from reference TRBV7-9 and TRBJ2-5, the complete variable domain is DTGVSQNPRHKITKRGQNVTFRCDPISEHNRLYWYRQTLGQGPEFLTYFQNEAQLEKSRLLSDRFSAERPKGSFSTLEIQRTEQGDSAMYLCASTRGETQYFGPGTRLLVL.

This clone appeared a single time. The chain is built from TRBV7-8 and TRBJ2-1; 10 bases are a match to TRBD1. Germline V CDR1 and CDR2: SGHVS, FQNEAQ. Trimming removed 2 bases from V and 2 bases from J; junction bases left unmatched: 6. This CDR3 region has 17 residues. The DNA of the CDR3 is TGTGCCAGCAGCTTAAGAGGACAGGGGGGGGCCTACAATGAGCAGTTCTTC. Its translation is CASSLRGQGGAYNEQFF.